This TCR beta chain was sequenced for a study of cytomegalovirus exposure and HLA in healthy donors. Whole-study findings and limits: The finding came from a later analysis; first-cohort TCR clusters tended to co-occur in the 110 or so validation repertoires. Both high specificity and high sensitivity reportedly marked the classifier's diagnosis of cytomegalovirus status. The authors enumerated 150 to 200 TCR beta chains as linked to cytomegalovirus.

A note on this clone: Antigen: not known.

This CDR3 region has 15 residues. Trimming cost V 6 bases and J 0 bases, with 12 bases left between them. Per germline, CDR1 LNHDA and CDR2 SQIVND (reference sequence). The repertoire was sequenced with immunoSEQ multiplex PCR; TCRdb's copy has only in-frame clones and lacks some. The profile shows about 76,000 clones, about 95% of them singletons. The sample comprised PBMCs. This chain links TRBV19 with TRBJ1-5; D uncertain. This TCR came from a woman between 18 and 29 years old in good health and CMV-seronegative. CDR3 amino acids: CASRQGTNSNQPQHF. DNA for the CDR3: TGTGCCAGTAGGCAAGGAACTAATAGCAATCAGCCCCAGCATTTT.